The 26 T cell receptor beta chains below all came from one sample that was sequenced in a study of blood T cell repertoires in COVID-19. The protocol was immunoSEQ multiplex PCR, while the TCRdb copy is restricted to in-frame clones and leaves out a portion. The sample shows 350,000 to 450,000 clones, roughly 90% of them seen only once. Sequencing was carried out using PBMCs or T cells enriched from blood (not recorded which). These receptors were obtained from a middle-aged woman who had been exposed to COVID-19.

This sequence joins TRBV5-6 and TRBJ1-6; D call uncertain. Per germline, CDR1 SGHDT and CDR2 YYEEEE. With 2 bases removed from V and 9 bases from J, the gap between germline ends came to 6 bases. The CDR3 runs 12 residues. The CDR3 sequence is CASSLYSSPLHF. In nucleotides, the CDR3 is TGTGCCAGCAGCTTATACAGTTCACCCCTCCACTTT.

The J gene is TRBJ1-2, the V gene TRBV5-1; 7 positions agree with TRBD1. The germline V gene has CDR1 SGHRS and CDR2 YFSETQ. The V and J ends lost 2 bases and 4 bases, in that order; junction bases with no gene match: 8. This CDR3 contains 15 residues. The CDR3 sequence: CASSLQTGTAYGYTF. DNA of the CDR3: TGCGCCAGCAGCTTACAGACAGGGACGGCCTATGGCTACACCTTC.

The chain joins TRBV15 to TRBJ2-3; D is possibly TRBD2 (5 bases). Trimming shortened V by 1 base and J by 1 base, and 21 bases separated the two germline ends. The germline V gene encodes CDR1 LNHNV and CDR2 YYDKDF (reference sequence). The length of the CDR3 is 19 residues. CDR3 amino acids: CATSRAGSSPRGGTDTQYF. CDR3 in DNA: TGTGCCACCAGCAGAGCCGGTTCTAGCCCGAGAGGTGGCACAGATACGCAGTATTTT. The complete variable domain, with remaining parts taken from reference TRBV15 and TRBJ2-3, reads DAMVIQNPRYQVTQFGKPVTLSCSQTLNHNVMYWYQQKSSQAPKLLFHYYDKDFNNEADTPDNFQSRRPNTSFCFLDIRSPGLGDTAMYLCATSRAGSSPRGGTDTQYFGPGTRLTVL.

Comments on this clone: The same CDR3 arises from other DNA sequences in this sample as well. For the CDR3, the DNA is TGTGCCAGCAGCTTAGCGCGTGGGAACACTGAAGCTTTCTTT. Residues: CASSLARGNTEAFF. The V gene is TRBV7-9, the J gene TRBJ1-1, with D uncertain. Trimming stripped 0 bases from V and 1 base from J, with 6 bases between. The length of the CDR3 is 14 residues. Looked up from germline, CDR1 is SEHNR and CDR2 is FQNEAQ (reference sequence). Full variable domain (remainder filled in from reference TRBV7-9 and TRBJ1-1): DTGVSQNPRHKITKRGQNVTFRCDPISEHNRLYWYRQTLGQGPEFLTYFQNEAQLEKSRLLSDRFSAERPKGSFSTLEIQRTEQGDSAMYLCASSLARGNTEAFFGQGTRLTVV.

J is TRBJ1-4 and V is TRBV19; 7 bases align to TRBD1. Per germline, CDR1 LNHDA and CDR2 SQIVND (reference sequence). V gave up 3 bases and J gave up 7 bases; unmatched junction bases: 8. The CDR3 spans 15 residues. The CDR3 loop is CASSIRTGSPEKLFF. CDR3 bases: TGTGCCAGTAGTATTAGGACAGGTTCACCTGAAAAACTGTTTTTT.

V is TRBV13 and J is TRBJ2-1, with 9 bases matching TRBD2. The V segment lost 3 bases and the J segment 12 bases; nucleotides outside the gene matches: 9. CDR3 length: 14 residues. Per the germline V gene, CDR1 is PRHDT and CDR2 is FYEKMQ (reference sequence). Here the CDR3 reads CASSFAGGLKGQFF. The DNA of the CDR3 is TGTGCCAGCAGCTTTGCGGGGGGGTTAAAGGGGCAGTTCTTC.

The gene calls are TRBV5-4 and TRBJ2-1; 11 nucleotides align to TRBD2. V lost 0 bases to trimming and J lost 2 bases; unmatched junction nucleotides: 7. Germline assignment: CDR1 SGHNT and CDR2 YYREEE (reference sequence). The CDR3 length is 18 residues. The CDR3 DNA is TGTGCCAGCAGCTTGGTGTTATCGGGACTAGCGGCCTACAATGAGCAGTTCTTC. This gives the protein CASSLVLSGLAAYNEQFF.

The rearrangement uses TRBV5-4 and TRBJ2-1; 14 nucleotides line up with TRBD2. Losses at the gene ends were 5 bases for V and 6 bases for J; bases not matched to a gene: 4. The CDR3 consists of 15 residues. Looked up from germline, CDR1 is SGHNT and CDR2 is YYREEE (reference sequence). Written as DNA, the CDR3 is TGTGCCAGCAGTCAAGGACTAGCGGGAGGCAATGAGCAGTTCTTC. Translating gives CASSQGLAGGNEQFF.

The chain employs TRBV13 and TRBJ2-7; TRBD2 might be the D (6 bases). Germline lookup yields CDR1 PRHDT and CDR2 FYEKMQ (reference sequence). The V end lost 4 bases, the J end lost 0 bases, and 13 bases lay between the germline ends. This CDR3 contains 15 residues. The CDR3 is CASSSPGDPSYEQYF. In nucleotides, the CDR3 is TGTGCCAGCAGCTCCCCGGGGGACCCCTCCTACGAGCAGTACTTC. Supplemented by reference TRBV13 and TRBJ2-7, the full variable domain reads AAGVIQSPRHLIKEKRETATLKCYPIPRHDTVYWYQQGPGQDPQFLISFYEKMQSDKGSIPDRFSAQQFSDYHSELNMSSLELGDSALYFCASSSPGDPSYEQYFGPGTRLTVT.

The chain recombines TRBV7-9 with TRBJ2-5; weak D call: TRBD2 (7 bases). Germline V CDR1 and CDR2: SEHNR, FQNEAQ (reference sequence). Trimming removed 8 bases from V and 1 base from J, with 14 bases in between. CDR3 length: 14 residues. The CDR3 sequence: CASAGGPAQETQYF. In DNA form, the CDR3 reads TGTGCCAGCGCCGGGGGGCCGGCCCAAGAGACCCAGTACTTC. The whole variable domain, filled in from reference TRBV7-9 and TRBJ2-5, reads DTGVSQNPRHKITKRGQNVTFRCDPISEHNRLYWYRQTLGQGPEFLTYFQNEAQLEKSRLLSDRFSAERPKGSFSTLEIQRTEQGDSAMYLCASAGGPAQETQYFGPGTRLLVL.

The chain employs TRBV7-8 and TRBJ2-7; 9 bases align to TRBD2. The CDR3 spans 17 residues. Trimming removed 3 bases from V and 4 bases from J; junction bases left unmatched: 13. Germline V lookup: CDR1 SGHVS, CDR2 FQNEAQ. CDR3 DNA sequence: TGTGCCAGCAGCTTGACTTCGGCTAGCGGGGAGAGTTACGAGCAGTACTTC. It is translated as CASSLTSASGESYEQYF.

The genes are TRBV30 and TRBJ1-1, with 9 bases matching TRBD1. This CDR3 contains 15 residues. The J segment lost 6 bases and the V segment lost 4 bases, leaving 12 bases of the junction unmatched. Germline V CDR1 and CDR2: GTSNPN, SVGIG (reference sequence). The CDR3 protein is CAWTNTGQGLPEAFF. The DNA of the CDR3 is TGTGCCTGGACCAACACGGGACAGGGACTCCCTGAAGCTTTCTTT.

This chain uses TRBV27 with TRBJ2-1; no reliable D call. The germline V gene has CDR1 MNHEY and CDR2 SMNVEV (reference sequence). Trimming took off 5 bases at V and 0 bases at J, with 5 bases between the two ends. The CDR3 is made up of 13 amino acids. The CDR3 DNA sequence: TGTGCCAGCAGTGCGAGCTCCTACAATGAGCAGTTCTTC. Translation: CASSASSYNEQFF.

The J gene is TRBJ1-2, the V gene TRBV30; D is undetermined. The V gene's germline CDR1 is GTSNPN and CDR2 SVGIG (reference sequence). This CDR3 has 15 residues. V lost 2 bases to trimming and J lost 2 bases, with 15 bases between them. The CDR3 loop reads CAWSPARTGNYGYTF. CDR3 in DNA: TGTGCCTGGAGTCCCGCGAGAACGGGGAACTATGGCTACACCTTC.

The chain joins TRBV7-2 to TRBJ2-3, with D maybe TRBD2 (6 bases). V was trimmed by 6 bases and J by 2 bases, leaving 15 bases between them. The CDR3 runs 15 residues. Germline lookup yields CDR1 SGHTA and CDR2 FQGNSA. CDR3 loop: CASRLAGLNTDTQYF. Here the CDR3 DNA reads TGTGCCAGCAGACTTGCGGGGCTGAACACAGATACGCAGTATTTT.

The DNA for the CDR3 is TGTGCCAGCAGCCCCGGGACTAGCCGGATTCGCTTGGGAGAGACCCAGTACTTC. Residues: CASSPGTSRIRLGETQYF. This chain joins TRBV7-8 and TRBJ2-5; the match to TRBD2 covers 9 bases. CDR1 SGHVS and CDR2 FQNEAQ come from the germline V gene. The CDR3 length is 18 residues. The J segment lost 4 bases and the V segment lost 5 bases, leaving 17 bases of the junction unmatched. Full variable domain (rest looked up from reference TRBV7-8 and TRBJ2-5): GAGVSQSPRYKVAKRGQDVALRCDPISGHVSLFWYQQALGQGPEFLTYFQNEAQLDKSGLPSDRFFAERPEGSVSTLKIQRTQQEDSAVYLCASSPGTSRIRLGETQYFGPGTRLLVL.

As for this clone: Other nucleotide sequences in the sample specify the same CDR3. This chain joins TRBV12-3 or TRBV12-4 and TRBJ1-2; the D is unclear. This CDR3 has 12 residues. V was clipped by 5 bases and J by 4 bases, with 8 bases between them. The CDR3 DNA is TGTGCCAGCAGTCCGGGTGTCTATGGCTACACCTTC. This encodes CASSPGVYGYTF.

The V and J genes are TRBV5-6 and TRBJ1-1; D gene unclear. V lost 2 bases and J lost 3, with 17 bases in between. CDR1 is SGHDT, CDR2 YYEEEE, per germline. This CDR3 region has 16 residues. The CDR3 here is CASSFGHLLRDTEAFF. CDR3 bases: TGTGCCAGCAGCTTTGGGCACCTGCTCAGAGACACTGAAGCTTTCTTT.

This chain joins TRBV11-3 and TRBJ2-2; 8 positions match TRBD2. The germline V gene has CDR1 SGHNT and CDR2 YENEEA. Trimming removed 5 bases from V and 3 bases from J; junction bases left unmatched: 8. This CDR3 spans 16 amino acids. Here the CDR3 reads CASSMGSGEHTGELFF. The DNA for the CDR3 is TGTGCCAGCAGCATGGGTAGCGGGGAGCACACCGGGGAGCTGTTTTTT.

This chain links TRBV24-1 with TRBJ2-7; 8 positions agree with TRBD2. Germline trimming cut 4 bases from V and 5 bases from J; bases unmatched to any gene: 6. The V gene's germline CDR1 is KGHDR and CDR2 SFDVKD. The CDR3 sequence is 14 residues long. This chain's CDR3 is CATSESGGLNEQYF. In nucleotides, the CDR3 is TGTGCCACCAGTGAGTCGGGAGGGCTAAACGAGCAGTACTTC.

The chain links TRBV6-2 or TRBV6-3 to TRBJ2-2; 9 nucleotides align to TRBD1. V trimming: 6 bases; J trimming: 4 bases; junction bases outside the gene matches: 6. The length of the CDR3 is 15 residues. Germline V CDR1 and CDR2: MNHEY, SVGEGT. This CDR3 is CASSPGDRVTGELFF. The CDR3 bases are TGTGCCAGCAGCCCCGGGGACAGGGTCACCGGGGAGCTGTTTTTT.

The chain couples TRBV15 to TRBJ2-7; no reliable D call. The CDR3 covers 14 residues. Trimming removed 0 bases at V and 3 bases at J, with 9 bases between. From germline, CDR1 is LNHNV and CDR2 YYDKDF (reference sequence). CDR3 sequence: CATSRDLLGYEQYF. DNA of the CDR3: TGTGCCACCAGCAGAGACCTCCTCGGCTACGAGCAGTACTTC.

The rearrangement links TRBV30 to TRBJ1-6; 9 nucleotides line up with TRBD1. Losses at the gene ends were 2 bases for V and 13 bases for J; bases not matched to a gene: 3. Germline lookup yields CDR1 GTSNPN and CDR2 SVGIG (reference sequence). The CDR3 covers 12 residues. CDR3 DNA: TGTGCCTGGAGTCTGACAGGGGGTCCCCTCCACTTT. This translates into CAWSLTGGPLHF.

The CDR3, as DNA: TGTGCCAGTAGTGACAGGGGACAGCCCCAGCATTTT. This encodes CASSDRGQPQHF. J is TRBJ1-5 and V is TRBV19; 8 bases align to TRBD1. The J segment lost 7 bases and the V segment lost 5 bases, leaving 1 base of the junction unmatched. Looked up from germline, CDR1 is LNHDA and CDR2 is SQIVND (reference sequence). CDR3 length equals 12 residues. Together with reference TRBV19 and TRBJ1-5, the CDR3 gives the full variable domain: DGGITQSPKYLFRKEGQNVTLSCEQNLNHDAMYWYRQDPGQGLRLIYYSQIVNDFQKGDIAEGYSVSREKKESFPLTVTSAQKNPTAFYLCASSDRGQPQHFGDGTRLSIL.

The rearrangement uses TRBV5-1 and TRBJ2-7; perhaps TRBD1 as D (6 bases). Germline assignment: CDR1 SGHRS and CDR2 YFSETQ. V gave up 0 bases and J gave up 5 bases, with 12 bases separating them. The CDR3 is 14 amino acids. CDR3 sequence: CASSLGDMTNEQYF. The CDR3 DNA reads as TGCGCCAGCAGCTTGGGGGACATGACCAACGAGCAGTACTTC.

The chain employs TRBV5-1 and TRBJ1-4, with a possible D match to TRBD1 (5 bases). This CDR3 has 16 amino acids. Trimming stripped 5 bases from V and 8 bases from J, with 22 bases between. Germline-derived CDR1 and CDR2 are SGHRS and YFSETQ. CDR3 loop: CASSHRSGANKEKLFF. In DNA form, the CDR3 reads TGCGCCAGCAGTCACAGGTCCGGAGCGAATAAGGAAAAACTGTTTTTT.